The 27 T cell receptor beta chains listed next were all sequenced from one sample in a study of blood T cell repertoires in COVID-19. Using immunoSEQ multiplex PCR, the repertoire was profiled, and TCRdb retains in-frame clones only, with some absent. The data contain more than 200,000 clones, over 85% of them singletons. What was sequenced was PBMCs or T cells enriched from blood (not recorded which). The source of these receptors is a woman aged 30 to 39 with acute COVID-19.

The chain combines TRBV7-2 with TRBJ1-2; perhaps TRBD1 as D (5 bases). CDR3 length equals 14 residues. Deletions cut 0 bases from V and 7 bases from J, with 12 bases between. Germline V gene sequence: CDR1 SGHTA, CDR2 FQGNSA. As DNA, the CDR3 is TGTGCCAGCAGCTTAGCGCACACAGGTCTTGGCTACACCTTC. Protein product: CASSLAHTGLGYTF.

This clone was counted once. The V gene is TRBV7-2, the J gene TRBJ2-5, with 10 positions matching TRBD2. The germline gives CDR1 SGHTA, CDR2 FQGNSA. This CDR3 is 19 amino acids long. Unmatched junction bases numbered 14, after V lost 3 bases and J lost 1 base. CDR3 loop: CASSFYLLAGDPSQETQYF. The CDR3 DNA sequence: TGTGCCAGCAGCTTCTACCTTCTAGCGGGGGATCCCAGCCAAGAGACCCAGTACTTC. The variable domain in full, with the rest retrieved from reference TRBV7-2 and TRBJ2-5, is GAGVSQSPSNKVTEKGKDVELRCDPISGHTALYWYRQSLGQGLEFLIYFQGNSAPDKSGLPSDRFSAERTGGSVSTLTIQRTQQEDSAVYLCASSFYLLAGDPSQETQYFGPGTRLLVL.

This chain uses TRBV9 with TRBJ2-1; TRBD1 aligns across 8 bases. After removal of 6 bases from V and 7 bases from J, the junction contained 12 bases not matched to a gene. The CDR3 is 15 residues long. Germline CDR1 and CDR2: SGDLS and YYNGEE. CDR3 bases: TGTGCCAGCAACCCTACTGGACAGGGTGGTAATGAGCAGTTCTTC. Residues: CASNPTGQGGNEQFF.

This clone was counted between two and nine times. The CDR3 DNA reads TGCGCCAGCAGCCAAGACTGGCGGGGGGGCCGAGAGACCCAGTACTTC. Translated, it gives CASSQDWRGGRETQYF. The V gene is TRBV4-3, the J gene TRBJ2-5; 9 bases fit TRBD2. Germline CDR1 LGHNA, CDR2 YSLEER. The CDR3 is 16 residues long. V was clipped by 0 bases and J by 4 bases; unmatched bases: 6.

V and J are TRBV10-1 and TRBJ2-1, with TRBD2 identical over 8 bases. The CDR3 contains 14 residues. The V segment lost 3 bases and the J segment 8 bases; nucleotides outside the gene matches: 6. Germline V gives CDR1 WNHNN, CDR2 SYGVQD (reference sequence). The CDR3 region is CASSDGLAGDEQFF. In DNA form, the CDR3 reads TGCGCCAGCAGTGACGGACTAGCCGGCGATGAGCAGTTCTTC.

For the CDR3, the DNA is TGTGCCAGCTCACCATCAATGACAGGCCTCGGTTCACCCCTCCACTTT. This gives the protein CASSPSMTGLGSPLHF. The rearrangement joins TRBV18 to TRBJ1-6, with D possibly TRBD1 on 6 matching bases. Trimming cost V 2 bases and J 9 bases, with 17 bases left between them. The CDR3 covers 16 residues. Germline V lookup: CDR1 KGHSH, CDR2 LQKENI.

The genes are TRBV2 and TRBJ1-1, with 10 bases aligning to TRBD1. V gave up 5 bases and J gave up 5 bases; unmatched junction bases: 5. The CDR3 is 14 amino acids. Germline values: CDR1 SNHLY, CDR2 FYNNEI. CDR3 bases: TGTGCCAGCAGTTTACCGGGACAGGGGACTGAAGCTTTCTTT. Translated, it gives CASSLPGQGTEAFF.

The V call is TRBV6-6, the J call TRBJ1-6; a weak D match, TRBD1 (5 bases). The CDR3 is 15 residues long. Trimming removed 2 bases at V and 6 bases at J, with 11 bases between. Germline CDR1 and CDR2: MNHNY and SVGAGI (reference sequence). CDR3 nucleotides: TGTGCCAGCAGTTACGACAGTAACTTTAATTCACCCCTCCACTTT. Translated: CASSYDSNFNSPLHF.

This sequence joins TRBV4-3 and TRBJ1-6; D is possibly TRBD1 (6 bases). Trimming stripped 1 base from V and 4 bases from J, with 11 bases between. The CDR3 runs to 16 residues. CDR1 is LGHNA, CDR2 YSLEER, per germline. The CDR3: CASSQVLGQYNSPLHF. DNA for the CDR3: TGCGCCAGCAGCCAAGTCTTAGGACAGTATAATTCACCCCTCCACTTT.

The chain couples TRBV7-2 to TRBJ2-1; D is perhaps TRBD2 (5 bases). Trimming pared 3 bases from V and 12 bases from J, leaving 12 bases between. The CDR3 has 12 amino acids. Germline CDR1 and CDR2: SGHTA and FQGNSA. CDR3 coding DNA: TGTGCCAGCAGCTTGGACTTCCGGGGGCAGTTCTTC. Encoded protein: CASSLDFRGQFF.

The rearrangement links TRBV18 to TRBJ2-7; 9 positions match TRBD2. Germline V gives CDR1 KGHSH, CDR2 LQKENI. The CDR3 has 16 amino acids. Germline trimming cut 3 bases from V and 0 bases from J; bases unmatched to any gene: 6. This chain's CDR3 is CASSPRDSGSSYEQYF. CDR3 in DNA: TGTGCCAGCTCACCCCGTGATAGCGGGAGCTCCTACGAGCAGTACTTC.

CDR3 sequence: CASRPTGLETQYF. CDR3 sequence (DNA): TGTGCCAGCAGGCCGACAGGTTTGGAGACCCAGTACTTC. J is TRBJ2-5 and V is TRBV6-5; D might be TRBD1 (6 bases). The germline gives CDR1 MNHEY, CDR2 SVGAGI. The CDR3 is made up of 13 amino acids. V gave up 6 bases and J gave up 5 bases, with 13 bases separating them.

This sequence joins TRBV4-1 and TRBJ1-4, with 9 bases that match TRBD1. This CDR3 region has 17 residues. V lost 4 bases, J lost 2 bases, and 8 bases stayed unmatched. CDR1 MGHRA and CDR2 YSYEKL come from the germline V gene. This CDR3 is CASSLDPQGATNEKLFF. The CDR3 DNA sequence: TGCGCCAGCAGCCTTGACCCACAGGGGGCGACTAATGAAAAACTGTTTTTT.

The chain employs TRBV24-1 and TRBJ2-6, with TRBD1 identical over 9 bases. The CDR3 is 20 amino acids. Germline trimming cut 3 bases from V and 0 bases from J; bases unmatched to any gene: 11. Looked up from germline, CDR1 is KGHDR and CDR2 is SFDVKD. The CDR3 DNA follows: TGTGCCACCAGTGATCCGAGTTCGGACAGGGGACTCTCTGGGGCCAACGTCCTGACTTTC. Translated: CATSDPSSDRGLSGANVLTF.

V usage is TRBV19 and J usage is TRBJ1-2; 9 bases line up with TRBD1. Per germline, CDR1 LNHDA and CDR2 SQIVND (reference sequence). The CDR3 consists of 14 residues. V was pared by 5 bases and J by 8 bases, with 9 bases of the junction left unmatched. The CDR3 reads CASSVQTGGGGYTF. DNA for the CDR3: TGTGCCAGTAGTGTCCAGACAGGGGGTGGCGGCTACACCTTC. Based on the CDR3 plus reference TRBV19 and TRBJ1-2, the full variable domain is DGGITQSPKYLFRKEGQNVTLSCEQNLNHDAMYWYRQDPGQGLRLIYYSQIVNDFQKGDIAEGYSVSREKKESFPLTVTSAQKNPTAFYLCASSVQTGGGGYTFGSGTRLTVV.

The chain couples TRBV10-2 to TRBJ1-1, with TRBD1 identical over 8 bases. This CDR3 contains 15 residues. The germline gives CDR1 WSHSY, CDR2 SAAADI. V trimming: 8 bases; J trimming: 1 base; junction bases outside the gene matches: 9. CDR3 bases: TGCGCCAGCGGGCCCCGGACAGGGAAGAACACTGAAGCTTTCTTT. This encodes CASGPRTGKNTEAFF.

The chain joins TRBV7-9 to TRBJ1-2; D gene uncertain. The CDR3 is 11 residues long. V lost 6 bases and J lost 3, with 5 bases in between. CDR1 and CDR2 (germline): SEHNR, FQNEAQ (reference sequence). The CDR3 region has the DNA TGTGCCAGCAGTTCGGACTATGGCTACACCTTC. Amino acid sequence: CASSSDYGYTF.

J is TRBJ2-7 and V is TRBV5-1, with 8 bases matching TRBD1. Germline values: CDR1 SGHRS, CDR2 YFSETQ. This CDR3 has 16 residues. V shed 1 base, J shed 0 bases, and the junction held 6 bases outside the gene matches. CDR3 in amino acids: CASSLKTGDSSYEQYF. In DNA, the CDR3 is TGCGCCAGCAGCTTGAAGACAGGGGACAGCTCCTACGAGCAGTACTTC.

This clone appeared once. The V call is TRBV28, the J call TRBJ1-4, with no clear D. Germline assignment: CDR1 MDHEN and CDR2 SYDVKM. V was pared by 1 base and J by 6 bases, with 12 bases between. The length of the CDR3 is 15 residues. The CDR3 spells CASSLFPTRDEKLFF. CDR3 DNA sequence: TGTGCCAGCAGTTTATTCCCCACCCGGGATGAAAAACTGTTTTTT. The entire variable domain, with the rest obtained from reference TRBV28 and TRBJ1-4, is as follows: DVKVTQSSRYLVKRTGEKVFLECVQDMDHENMFWYRQDPGLGLRLIYFSYDVKMKEKGDIPEGYSVSREKKERFSLILESASTNQTSMYLCASSLFPTRDEKLFFGSGTQLSVL.

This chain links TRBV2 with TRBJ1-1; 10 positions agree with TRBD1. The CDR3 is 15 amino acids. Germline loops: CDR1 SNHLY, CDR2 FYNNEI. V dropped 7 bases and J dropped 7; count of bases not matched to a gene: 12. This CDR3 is CASTLHRDRGFEAFF. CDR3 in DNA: TGTGCCAGCACCCTACACCGGGACAGGGGTTTTGAAGCTTTCTTT. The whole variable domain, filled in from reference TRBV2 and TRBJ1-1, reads EPEVTQTPSHQVTQMGQEVILRCVPISNHLYFYWYRQILGQKVEFLVSFYNNEISEKSEIFDDQFSVERPDGSNFTLKIRSTKLEDSAMYFCASTLHRDRGFEAFFGQGTRLTVV.

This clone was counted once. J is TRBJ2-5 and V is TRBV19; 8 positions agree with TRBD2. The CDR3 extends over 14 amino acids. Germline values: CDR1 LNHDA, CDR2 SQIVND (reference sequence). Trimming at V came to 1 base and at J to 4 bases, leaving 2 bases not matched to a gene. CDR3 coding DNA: TGTGCCAGTAGTATAGCGGGGGGGAGAGAGACCCAGTACTTC. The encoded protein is CASSIAGGRETQYF.

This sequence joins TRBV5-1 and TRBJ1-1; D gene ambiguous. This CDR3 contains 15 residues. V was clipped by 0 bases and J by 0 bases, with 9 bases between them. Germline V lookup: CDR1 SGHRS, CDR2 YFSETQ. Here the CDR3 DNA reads TGCGCCAGCAGCTTGGGCTCAGGCATGAACACTGAAGCTTTCTTT. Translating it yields CASSLGSGMNTEAFF.

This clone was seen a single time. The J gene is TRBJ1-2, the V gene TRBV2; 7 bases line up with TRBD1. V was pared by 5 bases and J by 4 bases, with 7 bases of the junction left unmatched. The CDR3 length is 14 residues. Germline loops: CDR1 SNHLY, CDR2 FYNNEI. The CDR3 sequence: CASSTTGESYGYTF. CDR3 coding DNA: TGTGCCAGCAGTACAACAGGGGAGAGCTATGGCTACACCTTC.

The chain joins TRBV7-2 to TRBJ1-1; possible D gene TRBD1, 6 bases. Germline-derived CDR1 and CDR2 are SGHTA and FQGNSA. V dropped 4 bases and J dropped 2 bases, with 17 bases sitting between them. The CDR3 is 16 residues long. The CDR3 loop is CASSSLPGQINTEAFF. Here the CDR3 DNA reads TGTGCCAGCAGCTCGCTCCCCGGACAGATAAACACTGAAGCTTTCTTT. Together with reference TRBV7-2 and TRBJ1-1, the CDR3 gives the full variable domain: GAGVSQSPSNKVTEKGKDVELRCDPISGHTALYWYRQSLGQGLEFLIYFQGNSAPDKSGLPSDRFSAERTGGSVSTLTIQRTQQEDSAVYLCASSSLPGQINTEAFFGQGTRLTVV.

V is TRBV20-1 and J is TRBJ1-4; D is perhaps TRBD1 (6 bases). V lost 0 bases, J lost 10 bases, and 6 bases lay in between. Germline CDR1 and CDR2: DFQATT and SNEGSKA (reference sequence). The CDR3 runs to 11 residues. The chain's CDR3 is CSARETGKLFF. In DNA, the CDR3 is TGCAGTGCTAGAGAGACAGGAAAACTGTTTTTT.

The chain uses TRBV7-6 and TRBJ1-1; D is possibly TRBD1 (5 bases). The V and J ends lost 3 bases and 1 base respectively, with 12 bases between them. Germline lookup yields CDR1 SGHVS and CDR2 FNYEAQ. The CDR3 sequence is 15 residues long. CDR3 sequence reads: CASSFEGRGNTEAFF. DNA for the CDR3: TGTGCCAGCAGCTTTGAGGGGCGGGGGAACACTGAAGCTTTCTTT.

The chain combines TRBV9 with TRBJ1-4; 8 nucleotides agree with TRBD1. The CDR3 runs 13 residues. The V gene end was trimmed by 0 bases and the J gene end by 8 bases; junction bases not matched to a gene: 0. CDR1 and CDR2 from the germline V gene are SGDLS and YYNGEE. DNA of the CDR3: TGTGCCAGCAGCGTAGGACAGGGGGAAAAACTGTTTTTT. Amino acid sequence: CASSVGQGEKLFF.